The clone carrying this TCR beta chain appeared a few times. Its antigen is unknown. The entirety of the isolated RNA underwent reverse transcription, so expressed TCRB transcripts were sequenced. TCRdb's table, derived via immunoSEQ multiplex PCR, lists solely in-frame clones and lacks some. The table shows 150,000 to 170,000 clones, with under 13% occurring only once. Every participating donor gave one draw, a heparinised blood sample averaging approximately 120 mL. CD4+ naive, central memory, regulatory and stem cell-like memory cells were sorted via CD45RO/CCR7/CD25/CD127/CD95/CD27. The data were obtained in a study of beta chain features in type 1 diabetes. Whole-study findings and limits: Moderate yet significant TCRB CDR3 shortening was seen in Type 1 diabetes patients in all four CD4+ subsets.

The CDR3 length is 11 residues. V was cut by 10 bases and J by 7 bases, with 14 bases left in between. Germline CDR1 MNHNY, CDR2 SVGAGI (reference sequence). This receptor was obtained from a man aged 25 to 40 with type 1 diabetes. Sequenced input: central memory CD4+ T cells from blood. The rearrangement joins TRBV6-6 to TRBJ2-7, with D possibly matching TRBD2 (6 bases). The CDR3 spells CATTLGGEQYF. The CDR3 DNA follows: TGTGCCACCACTTTGGGGGGAGAGCAGTACTTC.